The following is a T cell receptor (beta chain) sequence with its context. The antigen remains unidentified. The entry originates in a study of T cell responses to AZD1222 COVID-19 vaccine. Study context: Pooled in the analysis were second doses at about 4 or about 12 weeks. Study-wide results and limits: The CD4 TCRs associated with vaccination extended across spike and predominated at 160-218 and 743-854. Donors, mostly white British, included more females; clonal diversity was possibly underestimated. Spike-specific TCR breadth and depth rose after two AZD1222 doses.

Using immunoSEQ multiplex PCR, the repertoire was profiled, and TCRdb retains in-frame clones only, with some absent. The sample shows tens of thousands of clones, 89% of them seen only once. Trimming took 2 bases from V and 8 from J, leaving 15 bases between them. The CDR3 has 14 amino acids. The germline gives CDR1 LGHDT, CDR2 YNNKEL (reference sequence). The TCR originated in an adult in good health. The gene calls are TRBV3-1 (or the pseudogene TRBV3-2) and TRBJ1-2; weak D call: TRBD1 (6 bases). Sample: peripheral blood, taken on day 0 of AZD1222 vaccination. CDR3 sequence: CASSQRTEPFGYTF. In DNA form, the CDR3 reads TGTGCCAGCAGCCAACGGACAGAGCCTTTCGGCTACACCTTC.